Described below is a single TCR beta chain sequence and its context. This record belongs to a study of cytomegalovirus exposure and HLA in healthy donors. The PCR made use of 60 Vbeta and 13 Jbeta primers. Only in-frame clones appear in the TCRdb table, and some are missing; sequencing was by immunoSEQ multiplex PCR. The sample's table shows tens of thousands of clones. CDR3 length: 14 residues. Germline V gene lookup returns CDR1 SGHNT and CDR2 YENEEA. V was trimmed by 1 base and J by 6 bases, leaving 12 bases between them. Material for sequencing was PBMCs. This sequence joins TRBV11-3 and TRBJ1-1; a possible D gene is TRBD1 (5 bases). This sequence was found in a man aged 45-65 years in good health and CMV-seropositive. Here the CDR3 reads CASSLAPKGAEAFF. CDR3 sequence (DNA): TGTGCCAGCAGCTTAGCGCCGAAAGGGGCTGAAGCTTTCTTT.